The 3 T cell receptor beta chains in this list originate from one sample, sequenced in a study of cytomegalovirus exposure and HLA in healthy donors. PCR involved 60 Vbeta and 13 Jbeta primers. Sequencing was performed with immunoSEQ multiplex PCR; in TCRdb, only in-frame clones are kept and a portion is missing. The table shows 55,000 to 70,000 clones, with 65% to 80% occurring only once. The sequenced sample consisted of PBMCs. The receptors shown here come from a woman younger than 45 in good health and CMV-seronegative.

V is TRBV5-1 and J is TRBJ1-4; D perhaps matches TRBD1 (6 bases). Germline loops: CDR1 SGHRS, CDR2 YFSETQ. V gave up 4 bases and J gave up 6 bases, with 10 bases separating them. CDR3 length: 13 residues. This chain's CDR3 is CASSPGAHEKLFF. The CDR3 DNA sequence: TGCGCCAGCAGCCCAGGGGCTCATGAAAAACTGTTTTTT.

This clone was recorded only once. The chain employs TRBV29-1 and TRBJ2-2; 13 bases fit TRBD2. With V trimmed by 1 base and J by 6 bases, 2 bases remained unmatched. The CDR3 runs 15 residues. Germline values: CDR1 SQVTM, CDR2 ANQGSEA. The CDR3 loop reads CSVEGGLAGPGELFF. The CDR3 bases are TGCAGCGTTGAAGGGGGACTAGCGGGACCCGGGGAGCTGTTTTTT.

The chain joins TRBV14 to TRBJ2-1, with 11 bases identical to TRBD2. Germline V gene lookup returns CDR1 SGHDN and CDR2 FVKESK. The CDR3 sequence is 15 residues long. V shed 1 base, J shed 12 bases, and the junction held 8 bases outside the gene matches. This chain's CDR3 is CASSQALAGVGGQFF. In nucleotides, the CDR3 is TGTGCCAGCAGCCAAGCACTAGCGGGAGTGGGGGGGCAGTTCTTC.